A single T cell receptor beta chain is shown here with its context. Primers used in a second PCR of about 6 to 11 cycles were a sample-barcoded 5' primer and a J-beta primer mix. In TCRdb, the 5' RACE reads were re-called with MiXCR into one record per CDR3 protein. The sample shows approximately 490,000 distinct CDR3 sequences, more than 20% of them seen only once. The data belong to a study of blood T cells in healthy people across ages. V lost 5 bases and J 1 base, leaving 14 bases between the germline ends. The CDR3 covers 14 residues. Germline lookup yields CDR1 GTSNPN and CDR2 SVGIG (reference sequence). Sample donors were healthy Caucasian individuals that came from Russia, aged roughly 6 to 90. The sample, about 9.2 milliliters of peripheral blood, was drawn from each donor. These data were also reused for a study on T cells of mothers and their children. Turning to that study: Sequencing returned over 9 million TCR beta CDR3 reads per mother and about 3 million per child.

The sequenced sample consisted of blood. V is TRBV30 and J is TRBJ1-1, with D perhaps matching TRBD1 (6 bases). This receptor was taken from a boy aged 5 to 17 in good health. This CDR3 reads CAWDTGTKNTEAFF. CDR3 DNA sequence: TGTGCCTGGGATACCGGGACAAAGAACACTGAAGCTTTCTTT.